This TCR beta chain was sequenced in a study of graft-versus-host responses after intestinal transplantation. Study overall: All of the recipients had induction that used anti-thymocyte globulin, then tacrolimus and steroids for approximately 3 years. Broader study findings: Recipient bone marrow held GvH clones, some seen earlier in ileum or blood.

Profiled with immunoSEQ multiplex PCR; TCRdb holds only in-frame clones, not every one. The sample lists more than 90,000 clones, 85% to 95% occurring once. As to this clone: The antigen is unknown.

CDR3 length: 20 amino acids. This receptor was identified in a human donor who was the organ donor for an intestinal transplant. The rearrangement uses TRBV21-1 and TRBJ2-2; whether TRBD2, the table's D call, matches the DNA was not checked. TRBV21-1 is a recognized pseudogene. This material consisted of unstimulated CD8+ T cells sorted from spleen or lymph node cells, taken before transplant. DNA for the CDR3: TGTGCCAGCAGCCCCACCGGGACTAGCGGTAGTTGGGCGAACACCGGGGAGCTGTTTTTT. Its protein is CASSPTGTSGSWANTGELFF.